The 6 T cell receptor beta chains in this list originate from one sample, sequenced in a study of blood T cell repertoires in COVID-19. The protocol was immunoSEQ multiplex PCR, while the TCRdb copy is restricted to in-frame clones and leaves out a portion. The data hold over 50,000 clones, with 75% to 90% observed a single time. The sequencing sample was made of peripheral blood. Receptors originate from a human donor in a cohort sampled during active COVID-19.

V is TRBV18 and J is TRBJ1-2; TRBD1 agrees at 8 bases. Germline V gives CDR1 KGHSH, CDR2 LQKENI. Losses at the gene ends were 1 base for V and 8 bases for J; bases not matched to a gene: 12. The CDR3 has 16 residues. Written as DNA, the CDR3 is TGTGCCAGCTCACCACTCACGACAGGGGCTGGGGGCGGCTACACCTTC. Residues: CASSPLTTGAGGGYTF. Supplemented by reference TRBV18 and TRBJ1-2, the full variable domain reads NAGVMQNPRHLVRRRGQEARLRCSPMKGHSHVYWYRQLPEEGLKFMVYLQKENIIDESGMPKERFSAEFPKEGPSILRIQQVVRGDSAAYFCASSPLTTGAGGGYTFGSGTRLTVV.

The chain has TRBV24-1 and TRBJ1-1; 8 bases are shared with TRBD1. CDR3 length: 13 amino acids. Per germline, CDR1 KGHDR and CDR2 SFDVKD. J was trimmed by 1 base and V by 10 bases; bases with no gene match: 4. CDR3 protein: CATRQGRNTEAFF. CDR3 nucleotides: TGTGCCACTCGACAGGGGAGGAACACTGAAGCTTTCTTT.

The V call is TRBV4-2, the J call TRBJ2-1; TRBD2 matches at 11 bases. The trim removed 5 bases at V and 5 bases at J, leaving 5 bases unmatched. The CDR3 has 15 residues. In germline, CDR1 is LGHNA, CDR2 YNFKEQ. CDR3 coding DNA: TGTGCCAGCAGCGGAACTAGCGGGAGACACAATGAGCAGTTCTTC. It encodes CASSGTSGRHNEQFF.

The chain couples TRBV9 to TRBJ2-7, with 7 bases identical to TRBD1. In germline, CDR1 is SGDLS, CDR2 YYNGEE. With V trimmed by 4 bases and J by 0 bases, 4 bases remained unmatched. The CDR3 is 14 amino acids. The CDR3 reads CASSLGDSSYEQYF. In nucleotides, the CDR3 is TGTGCCAGCAGCCTGGGGGACAGCTCCTACGAGCAGTACTTC.

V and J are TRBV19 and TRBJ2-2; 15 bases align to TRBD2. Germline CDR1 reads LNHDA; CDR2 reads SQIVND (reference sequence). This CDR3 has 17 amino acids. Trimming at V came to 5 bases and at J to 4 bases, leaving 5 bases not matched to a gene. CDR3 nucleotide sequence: TGTGCCAGTAGTCCGGGACTAGCGGGAGGTTCCACCGGGGAGCTGTTTTTT. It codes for CASSPGLAGGSTGELFF.

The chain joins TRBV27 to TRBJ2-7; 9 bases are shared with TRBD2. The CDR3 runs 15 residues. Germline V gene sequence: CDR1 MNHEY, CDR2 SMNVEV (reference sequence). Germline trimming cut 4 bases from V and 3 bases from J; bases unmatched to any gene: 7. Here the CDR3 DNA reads TGTGCCAGCAGTTCGTTAGCGGGGGACCTCTACGAGCAGTACTTC. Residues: CASSSLAGDLYEQYF.